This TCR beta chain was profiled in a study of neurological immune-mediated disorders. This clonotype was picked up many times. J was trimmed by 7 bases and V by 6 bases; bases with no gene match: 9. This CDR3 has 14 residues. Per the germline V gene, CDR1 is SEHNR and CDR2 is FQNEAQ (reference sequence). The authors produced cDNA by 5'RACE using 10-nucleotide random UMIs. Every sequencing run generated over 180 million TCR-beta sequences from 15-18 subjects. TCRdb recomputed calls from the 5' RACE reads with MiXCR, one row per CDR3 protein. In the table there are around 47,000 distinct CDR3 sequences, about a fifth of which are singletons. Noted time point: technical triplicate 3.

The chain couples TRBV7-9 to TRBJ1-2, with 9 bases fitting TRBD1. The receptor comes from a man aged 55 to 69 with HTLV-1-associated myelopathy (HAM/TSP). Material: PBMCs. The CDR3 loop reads CASRLQGAIGGYTF. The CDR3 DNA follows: TGTGCCAGCAGGTTACAGGGGGCGATAGGTGGCTACACCTTC. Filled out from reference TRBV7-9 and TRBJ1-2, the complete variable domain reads DTGVSQNPRHKITKRGQNVTFRCDPISEHNRLYWYRQTLGQGPEFLTYFQNEAQLEKSRLLSDRFSAERPKGSFSTLEIQRTEQGDSAMYLCASRLQGAIGGYTFGSGTRLTVV.